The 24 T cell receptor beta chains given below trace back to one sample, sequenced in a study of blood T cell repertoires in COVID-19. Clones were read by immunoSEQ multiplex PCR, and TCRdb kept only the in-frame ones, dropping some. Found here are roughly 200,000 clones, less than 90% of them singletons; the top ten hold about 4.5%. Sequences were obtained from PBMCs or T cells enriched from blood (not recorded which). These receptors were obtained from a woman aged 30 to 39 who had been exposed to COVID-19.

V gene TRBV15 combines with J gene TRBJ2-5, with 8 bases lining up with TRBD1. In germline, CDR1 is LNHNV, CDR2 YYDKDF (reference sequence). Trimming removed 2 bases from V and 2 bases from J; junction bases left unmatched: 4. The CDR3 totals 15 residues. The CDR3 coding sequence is TGTGCCACCAGCAGAACCCGGGACAGGCAAGAGACCCAGTACTTC. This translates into CATSRTRDRQETQYF.

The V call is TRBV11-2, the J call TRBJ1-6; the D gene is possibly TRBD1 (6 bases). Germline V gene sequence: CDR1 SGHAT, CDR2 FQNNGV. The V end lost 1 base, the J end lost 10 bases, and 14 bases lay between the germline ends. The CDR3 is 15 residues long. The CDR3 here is CASSLGTGIGSPLHF. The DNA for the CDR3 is TGTGCCAGCAGCTTAGGCACAGGGATAGGGTCACCCCTCCACTTT. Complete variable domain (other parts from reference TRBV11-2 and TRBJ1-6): EAGVAQSPRYKIIEKRQSVAFWCNPISGHATLYWYQQILGQGPKLLIQFQNNGVVDDSQLPKDRFSAERLKGVDSTLKIQPAKLEDSAVYLCASSLGTGIGSPLHFGNGTRLTVT.

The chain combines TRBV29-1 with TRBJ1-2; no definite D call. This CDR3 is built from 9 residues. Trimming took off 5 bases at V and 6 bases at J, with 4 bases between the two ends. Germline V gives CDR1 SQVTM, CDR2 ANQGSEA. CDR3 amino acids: CSVLDGYTF. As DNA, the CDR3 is TGCAGCGTTTTAGATGGCTACACCTTC.

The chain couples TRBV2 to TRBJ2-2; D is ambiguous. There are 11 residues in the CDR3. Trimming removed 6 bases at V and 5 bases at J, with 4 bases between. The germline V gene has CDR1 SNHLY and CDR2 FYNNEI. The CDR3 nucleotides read TGTGCCAGCAGCATTACCGGGGAGCTGTTTTTT. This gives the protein CASSITGELFF.

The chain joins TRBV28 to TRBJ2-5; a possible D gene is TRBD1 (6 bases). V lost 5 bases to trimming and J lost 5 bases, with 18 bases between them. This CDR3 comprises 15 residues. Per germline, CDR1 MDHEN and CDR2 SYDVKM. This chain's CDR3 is CASSPPRGRGETQYF. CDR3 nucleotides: TGTGCCAGCAGTCCACCCAGGGGCCGCGGGGAGACCCAGTACTTC.

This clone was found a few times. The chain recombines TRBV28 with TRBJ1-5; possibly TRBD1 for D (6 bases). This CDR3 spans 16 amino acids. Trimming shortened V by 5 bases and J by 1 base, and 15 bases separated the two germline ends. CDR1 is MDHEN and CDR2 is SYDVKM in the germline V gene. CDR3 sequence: CASSRPTRGSNQPQHF. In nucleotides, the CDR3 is TGTGCCAGCAGTCGCCCAACAAGGGGGAGCAATCAGCCCCAGCATTTT.

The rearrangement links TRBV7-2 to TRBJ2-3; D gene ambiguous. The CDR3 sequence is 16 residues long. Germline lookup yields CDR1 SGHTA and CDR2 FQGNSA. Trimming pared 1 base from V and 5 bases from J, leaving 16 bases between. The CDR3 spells CASSLVFVASGDTQYF. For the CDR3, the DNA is TGTGCCAGCAGCTTAGTGTTCGTGGCCTCGGGAGATACGCAGTATTTT. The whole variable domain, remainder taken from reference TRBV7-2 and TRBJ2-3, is GAGVSQSPSNKVTEKGKDVELRCDPISGHTALYWYRQSLGQGLEFLIYFQGNSAPDKSGLPSDRFSAERTGGSVSTLTIQRTQQEDSAVYLCASSLVFVASGDTQYFGPGTRLTVL.

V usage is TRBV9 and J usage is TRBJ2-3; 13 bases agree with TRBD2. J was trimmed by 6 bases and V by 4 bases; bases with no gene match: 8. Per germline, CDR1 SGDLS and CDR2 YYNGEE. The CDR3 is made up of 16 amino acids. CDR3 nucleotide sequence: TGTGCCAGCAGCAAAGAGGGACTAGCGGGATCTGATACGCAGTATTTT. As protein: CASSKEGLAGSDTQYF. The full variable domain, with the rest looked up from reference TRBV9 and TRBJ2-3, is DSGVTQTPKHLITATGQRVTLRCSPRSGDLSVYWYQQSLDQGLQFLIQYYNGEERAKGNILERFSAQQFPDLHSELNLSSLELGDSALYFCASSKEGLAGSDTQYFGPGTRLTVL.

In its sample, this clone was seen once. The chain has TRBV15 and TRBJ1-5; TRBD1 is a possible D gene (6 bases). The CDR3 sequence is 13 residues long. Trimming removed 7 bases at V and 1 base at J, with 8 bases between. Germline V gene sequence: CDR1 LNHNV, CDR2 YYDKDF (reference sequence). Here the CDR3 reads CATNQGSNQPQHF. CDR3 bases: TGTGCCACCAACCAGGGGAGCAATCAGCCCCAGCATTTT.

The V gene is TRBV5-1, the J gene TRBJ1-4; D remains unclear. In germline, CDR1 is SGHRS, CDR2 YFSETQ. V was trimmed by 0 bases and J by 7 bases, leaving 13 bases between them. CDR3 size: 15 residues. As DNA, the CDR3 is TGCGCCAGCAGCTTGGACTCGGGGTCCTTTGAAAAACTGTTTTTT. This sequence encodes CASSLDSGSFEKLFF. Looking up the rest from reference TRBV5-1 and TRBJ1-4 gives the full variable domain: KAGVTQTPRYLIKTRGQQVTLSCSPISGHRSVSWYQQTPGQGLQFLFEYFSETQRNKGNFPGRFSGRQFSNSRSEMNVSTLELGDSALYLCASSLDSGSFEKLFFGSGTQLSVL.

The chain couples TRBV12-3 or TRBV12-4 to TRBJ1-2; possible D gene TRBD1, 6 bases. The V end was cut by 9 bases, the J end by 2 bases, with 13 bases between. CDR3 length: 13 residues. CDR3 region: CASAGTSNYGYTF. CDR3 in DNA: TGTGCCAGTGCCGGGACATCAAACTATGGCTACACCTTC.

The CDR3 is CASSPRQGASYEQYF. In nucleotides, the CDR3 is TGTGCCAGCTCACCTCGACAGGGAGCGTCCTACGAGCAGTACTTC. The chain uses TRBV18 and TRBJ2-7; 7 nucleotides agree with TRBD1. The ends lost 3 bases at V and 1 base at J; junction bases unmatched: 6. This CDR3 is built from 15 residues. From germline, CDR1 is KGHSH and CDR2 LQKENI. Drawing the rest from reference TRBV18 and TRBJ2-7, the complete variable domain is NAGVMQNPRHLVRRRGQEARLRCSPMKGHSHVYWYRQLPEEGLKFMVYLQKENIIDESGMPKERFSAEFPKEGPSILRIQQVVRGDSAAYFCASSPRQGASYEQYFGPGTRLTVT.

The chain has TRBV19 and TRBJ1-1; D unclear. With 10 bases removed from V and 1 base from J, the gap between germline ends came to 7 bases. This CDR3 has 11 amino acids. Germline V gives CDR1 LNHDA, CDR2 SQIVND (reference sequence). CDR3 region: CATRRNTEAFF. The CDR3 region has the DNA TGTGCCACTAGGAGGAACACTGAAGCTTTCTTT.

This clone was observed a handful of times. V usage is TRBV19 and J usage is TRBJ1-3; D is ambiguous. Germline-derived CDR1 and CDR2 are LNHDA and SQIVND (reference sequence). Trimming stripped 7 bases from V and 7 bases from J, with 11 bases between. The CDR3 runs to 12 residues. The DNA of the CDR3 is TGTGCCAGTAATGACATTTGGAACACCATATATTTT. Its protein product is CASNDIWNTIYF.

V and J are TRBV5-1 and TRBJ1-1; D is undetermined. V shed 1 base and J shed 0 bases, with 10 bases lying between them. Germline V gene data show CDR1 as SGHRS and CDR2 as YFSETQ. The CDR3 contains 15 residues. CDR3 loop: CASSLWHPMNTEAFF. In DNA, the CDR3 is TGCGCCAGCAGCTTGTGGCACCCGATGAACACTGAAGCTTTCTTT.

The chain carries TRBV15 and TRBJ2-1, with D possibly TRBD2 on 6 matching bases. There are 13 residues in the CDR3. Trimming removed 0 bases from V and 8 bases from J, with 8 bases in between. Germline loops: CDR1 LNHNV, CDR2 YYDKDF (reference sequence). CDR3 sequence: CATSRDGGDEQFF. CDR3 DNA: TGTGCCACCAGCAGAGATGGAGGGGATGAGCAGTTCTTC.

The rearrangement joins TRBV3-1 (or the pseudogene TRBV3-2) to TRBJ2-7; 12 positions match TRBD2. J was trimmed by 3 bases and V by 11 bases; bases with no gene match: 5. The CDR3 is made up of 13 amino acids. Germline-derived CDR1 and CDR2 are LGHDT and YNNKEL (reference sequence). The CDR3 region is CAARTSGDYEQYF. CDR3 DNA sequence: TGTGCCGCCCGGACTAGCGGGGACTACGAGCAGTACTTC.

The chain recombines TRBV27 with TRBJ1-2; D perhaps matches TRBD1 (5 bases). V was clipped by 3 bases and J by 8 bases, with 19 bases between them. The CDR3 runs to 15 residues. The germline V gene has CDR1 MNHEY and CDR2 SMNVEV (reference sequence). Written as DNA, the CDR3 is TGTGCCAGCAGTTTCACCCCCGACAGCCTGAGGGGCTACACCTTC. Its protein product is CASSFTPDSLRGYTF.

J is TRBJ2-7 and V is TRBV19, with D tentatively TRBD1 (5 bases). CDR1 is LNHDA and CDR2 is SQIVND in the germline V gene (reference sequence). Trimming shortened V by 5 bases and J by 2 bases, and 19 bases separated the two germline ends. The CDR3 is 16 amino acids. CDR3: CASSPRSLQGTYEQYF. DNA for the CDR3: TGTGCCAGTAGTCCCCGCTCCCTCCAGGGTACCTACGAGCAGTACTTC.

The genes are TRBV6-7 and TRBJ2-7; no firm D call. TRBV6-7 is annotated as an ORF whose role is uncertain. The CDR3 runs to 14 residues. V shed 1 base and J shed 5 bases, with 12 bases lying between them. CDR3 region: CASSYCPRIHEQYF. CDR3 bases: TGTGCCAGCAGTTACTGTCCCAGGATCCACGAGCAGTACTTC.

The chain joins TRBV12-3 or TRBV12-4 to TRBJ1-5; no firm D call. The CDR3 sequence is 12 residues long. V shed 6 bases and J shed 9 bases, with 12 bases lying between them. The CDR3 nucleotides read TGTGCCAGCAGCTACCTACTTTGGCCCCAGCATTTT. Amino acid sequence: CASSYLLWPQHF.

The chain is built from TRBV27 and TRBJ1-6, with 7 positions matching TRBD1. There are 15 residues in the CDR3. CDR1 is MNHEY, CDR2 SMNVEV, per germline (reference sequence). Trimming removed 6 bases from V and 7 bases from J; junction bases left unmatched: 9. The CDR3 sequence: CASSHAGTENSPLHF. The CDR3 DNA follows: TGTGCCAGCAGCCATGCCGGGACAGAAAATTCACCCCTCCACTTT.

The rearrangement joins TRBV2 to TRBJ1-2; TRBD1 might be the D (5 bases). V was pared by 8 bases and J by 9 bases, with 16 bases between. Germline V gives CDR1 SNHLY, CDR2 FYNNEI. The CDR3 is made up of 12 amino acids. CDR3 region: CASGRTDKRYTF. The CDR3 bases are TGTGCCAGCGGGAGGACGGACAAGCGCTACACCTTC. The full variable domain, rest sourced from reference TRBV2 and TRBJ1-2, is EPEVTQTPSHQVTQMGQEVILRCVPISNHLYFYWYRQILGQKVEFLVSFYNNEISEKSEIFDDQFSVERPDGSNFTLKIRSTKLEDSAMYFCASGRTDKRYTFGSGTRLTVV.

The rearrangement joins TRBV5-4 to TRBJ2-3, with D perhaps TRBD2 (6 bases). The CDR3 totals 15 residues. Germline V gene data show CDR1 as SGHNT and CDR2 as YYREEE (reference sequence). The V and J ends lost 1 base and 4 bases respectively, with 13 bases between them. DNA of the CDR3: TGTGCCAGCAGCTTGCCCGGACGACTAGCAGATACGCAGTATTTT. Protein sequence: CASSLPGRLADTQYF. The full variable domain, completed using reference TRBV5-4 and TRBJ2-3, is ETGVTQSPTHLIKTRGQQVTLRCSSQSGHNTVSWYQQALGQGPQFIFQYYREEENGRGNFPPRFSGLQFPNYSSELNVNALELDDSALYLCASSLPGRLADTQYFGPGTRLTVL.